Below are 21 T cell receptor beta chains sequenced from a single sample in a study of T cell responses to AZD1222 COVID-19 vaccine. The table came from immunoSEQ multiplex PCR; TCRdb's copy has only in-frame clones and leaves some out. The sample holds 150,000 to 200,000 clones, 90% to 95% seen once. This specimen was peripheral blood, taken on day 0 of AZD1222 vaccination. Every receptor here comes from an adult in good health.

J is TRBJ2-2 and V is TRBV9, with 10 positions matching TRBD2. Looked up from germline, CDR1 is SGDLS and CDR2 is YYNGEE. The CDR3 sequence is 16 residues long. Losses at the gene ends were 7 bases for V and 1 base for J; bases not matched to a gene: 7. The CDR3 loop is CASQVVAGGNTGELFF. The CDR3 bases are TGTGCCAGCCAGGTGGTAGCGGGAGGGAACACCGGGGAGCTGTTTTTT.

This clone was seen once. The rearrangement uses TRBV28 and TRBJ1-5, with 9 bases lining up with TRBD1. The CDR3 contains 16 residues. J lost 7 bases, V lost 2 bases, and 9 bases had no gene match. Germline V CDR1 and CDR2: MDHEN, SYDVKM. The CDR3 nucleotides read TGTGCCAGCAGTTTACCCGGACAGGGGAGTCAGCAGCCCCAGCATTTT. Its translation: CASSLPGQGSQQPQHF.

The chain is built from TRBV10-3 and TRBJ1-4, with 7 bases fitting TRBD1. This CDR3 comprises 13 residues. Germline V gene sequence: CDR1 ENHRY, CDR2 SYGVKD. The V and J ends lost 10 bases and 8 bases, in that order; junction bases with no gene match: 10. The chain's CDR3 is CATTRGLREKLFF. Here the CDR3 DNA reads TGTGCCACCACGAGGGGGCTTAGGGAAAAACTGTTTTTT.

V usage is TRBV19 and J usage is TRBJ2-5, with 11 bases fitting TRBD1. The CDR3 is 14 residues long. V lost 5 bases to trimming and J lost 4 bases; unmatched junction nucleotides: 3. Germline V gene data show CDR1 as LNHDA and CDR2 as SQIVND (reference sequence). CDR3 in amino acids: CASSFGTGGETQYF. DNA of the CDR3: TGTGCCAGTAGTTTCGGGACAGGGGGAGAGACCCAGTACTTC.

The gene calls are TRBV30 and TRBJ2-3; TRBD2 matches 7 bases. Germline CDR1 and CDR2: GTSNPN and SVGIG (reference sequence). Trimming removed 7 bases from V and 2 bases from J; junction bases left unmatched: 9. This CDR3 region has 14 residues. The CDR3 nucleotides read TGTGCCTATCAGGCTAGCGGCCTCACAGATACGCAGTATTTT. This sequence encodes CAYQASGLTDTQYF.

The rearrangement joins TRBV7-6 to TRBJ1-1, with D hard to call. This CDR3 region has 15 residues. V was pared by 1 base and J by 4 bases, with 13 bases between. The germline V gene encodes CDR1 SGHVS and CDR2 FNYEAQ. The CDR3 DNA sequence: TGTGCCAGCAGCTTAGGGCGATTCTCGGGCACTGAAGCTTTCTTT. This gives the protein CASSLGRFSGTEAFF.

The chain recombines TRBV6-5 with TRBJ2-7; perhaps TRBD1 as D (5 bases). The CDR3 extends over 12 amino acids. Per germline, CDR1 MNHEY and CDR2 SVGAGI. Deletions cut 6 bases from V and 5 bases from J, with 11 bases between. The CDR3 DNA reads TGTGCCAGCAGAAGGCAGGGCCACGAGCAGTACTTC. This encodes CASRRQGHEQYF.

The CDR3 reads CASSGSLYGYTF. CDR3 DNA sequence: TGTGCCAGCAGCGGCAGCCTCTATGGCTACACCTTC. The chain carries TRBV28 and TRBJ1-2; no reliable D call. The V end was cut by 6 bases, the J end by 4 bases, with 9 bases between. Germline assignment: CDR1 MDHEN and CDR2 SYDVKM. This CDR3 contains 12 residues.

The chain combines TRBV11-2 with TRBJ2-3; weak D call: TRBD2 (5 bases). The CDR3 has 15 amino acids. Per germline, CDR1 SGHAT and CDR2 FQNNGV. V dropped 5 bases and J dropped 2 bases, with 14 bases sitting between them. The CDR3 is CASSAGFTPTDTQYF. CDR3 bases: TGTGCCAGCAGCGCGGGCTTTACCCCCACAGATACGCAGTATTTT.

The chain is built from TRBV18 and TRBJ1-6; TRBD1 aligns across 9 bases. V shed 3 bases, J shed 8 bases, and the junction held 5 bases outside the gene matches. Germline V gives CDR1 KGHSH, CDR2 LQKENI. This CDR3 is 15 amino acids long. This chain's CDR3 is CASSPIQGADSPLHF. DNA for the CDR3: TGTGCCAGCTCACCGATACAGGGGGCGGATTCACCCCTCCACTTT.

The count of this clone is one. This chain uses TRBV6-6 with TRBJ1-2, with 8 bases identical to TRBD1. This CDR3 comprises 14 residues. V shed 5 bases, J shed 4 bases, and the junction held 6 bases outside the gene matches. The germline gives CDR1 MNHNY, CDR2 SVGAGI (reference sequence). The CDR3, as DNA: TGTGCCAGCAGTACTGGACAGGGCACCTATGGCTACACCTTC. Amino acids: CASSTGQGTYGYTF.

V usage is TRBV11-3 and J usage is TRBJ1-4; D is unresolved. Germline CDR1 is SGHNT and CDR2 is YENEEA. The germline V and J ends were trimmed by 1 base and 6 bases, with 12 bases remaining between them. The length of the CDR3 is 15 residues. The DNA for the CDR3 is TGTGCCAGCAGCTTAGCCCCCGGCCCTTATGAAAAACTGTTTTTT. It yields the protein CASSLAPGPYEKLFF. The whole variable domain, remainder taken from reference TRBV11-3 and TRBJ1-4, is EAGVVQSPRYKIIEKKQPVAFWCNPISGHNTLYWYLQNLGQGPELLIRYENEEAVDDSQLPKDRFSAERLKGVDSTLKIQPAELGDSAVYLCASSLAPGPYEKLFFGSGTQLSVL.

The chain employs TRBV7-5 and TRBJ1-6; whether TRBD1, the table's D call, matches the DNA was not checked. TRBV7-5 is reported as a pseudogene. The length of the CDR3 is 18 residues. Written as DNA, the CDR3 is TGTGTCAGAAGCTTAGTTAGCCGGGACAGGGGGCCTAATTCACCCCTCCACTTT. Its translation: CVRSLVSRDRGPNSPLHF.

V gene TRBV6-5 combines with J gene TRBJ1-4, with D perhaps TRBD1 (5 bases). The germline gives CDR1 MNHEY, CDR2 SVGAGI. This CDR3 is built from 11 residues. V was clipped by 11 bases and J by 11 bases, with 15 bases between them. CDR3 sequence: CAVIIGEKLFF. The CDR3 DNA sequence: TGTGCCGTGATCATAGGGGAGAAACTGTTTTTT.

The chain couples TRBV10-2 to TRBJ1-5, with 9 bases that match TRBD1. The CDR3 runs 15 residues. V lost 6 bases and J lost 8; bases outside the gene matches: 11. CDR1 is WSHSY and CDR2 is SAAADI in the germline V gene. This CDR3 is CASRGQGLRGEPQHF. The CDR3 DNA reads TGCGCCAGCAGGGGACAGGGCCTCCGAGGGGAGCCCCAGCATTTT.

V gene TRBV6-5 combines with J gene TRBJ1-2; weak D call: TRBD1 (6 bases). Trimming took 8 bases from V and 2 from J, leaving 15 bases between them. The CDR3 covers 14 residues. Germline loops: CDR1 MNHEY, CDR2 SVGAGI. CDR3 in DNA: TGTGCCAGCTCTTGGACAGAGGCGAACTATGGCTACACCTTC. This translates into CASSWTEANYGYTF.

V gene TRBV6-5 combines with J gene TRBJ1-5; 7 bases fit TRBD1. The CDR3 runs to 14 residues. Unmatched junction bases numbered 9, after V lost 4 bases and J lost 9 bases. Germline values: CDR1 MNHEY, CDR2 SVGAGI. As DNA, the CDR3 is TGTGCCAGCAGTTCAGGGGGTGCCCTGGGGCCCCAGCATTTT. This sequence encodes CASSSGGALGPQHF.

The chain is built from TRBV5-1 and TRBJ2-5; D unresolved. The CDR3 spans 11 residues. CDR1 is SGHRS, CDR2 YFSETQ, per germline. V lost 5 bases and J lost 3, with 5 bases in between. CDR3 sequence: CASRQEETQYF. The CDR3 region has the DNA TGCGCCAGCAGACAAGAAGAGACCCAGTACTTC.

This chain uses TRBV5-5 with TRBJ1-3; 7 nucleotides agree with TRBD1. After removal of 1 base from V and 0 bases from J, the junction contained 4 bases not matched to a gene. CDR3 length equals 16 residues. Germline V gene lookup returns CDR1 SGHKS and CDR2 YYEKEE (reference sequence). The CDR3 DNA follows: TGTGCCAGCAGCTTGCTAGGGGGCTACTCTGGAAACACCATATATTTT. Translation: CASSLLGGYSGNTIYF.

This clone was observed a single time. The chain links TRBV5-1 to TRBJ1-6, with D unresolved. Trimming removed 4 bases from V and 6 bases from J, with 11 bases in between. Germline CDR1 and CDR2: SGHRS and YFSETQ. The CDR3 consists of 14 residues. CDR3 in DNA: TGCGCCAGCAGCCTGACTCAGGCTAATTCACCCCTCCACTTT. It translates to CASSLTQANSPLHF.

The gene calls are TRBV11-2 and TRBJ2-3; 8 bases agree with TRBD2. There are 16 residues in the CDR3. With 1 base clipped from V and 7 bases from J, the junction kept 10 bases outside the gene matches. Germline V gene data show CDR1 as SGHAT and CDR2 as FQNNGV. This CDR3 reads CASSLVPGGGPHTQYF. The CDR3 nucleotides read TGTGCCAGCAGCTTAGTCCCGGGGGGGGGACCCCATACGCAGTATTTT.